This T cell receptor (beta chain) was identified in a study of shared clonotypes between healthy human individuals. Clones were sequenced by immunoSEQ multiplex PCR, and TCRdb holds only the in-frame ones, with some missing. The sample holds hundreds of thousands of clones; 90% to 96% are singletons and the top ten take roughly 0.06%. The source is a woman aged 25 to 39 in good health. Material for sequencing was naive CD4+ T cells sorted from blood. Described subset: CD45RA+ positively selected.

DNA of the CDR3: TGTGCCAGTAACTCCGGGGTCTCTGGAAACACCATATATTTT. Translation: CASNSGVSGNTIYF. The chain uses TRBV19 and TRBJ1-3; unclear D gene. Germline V lookup: CDR1 LNHDA, CDR2 SQIVND (reference sequence). V shed 7 bases and J shed 0 bases, with 10 bases lying between them. The CDR3 spans 14 residues. The full variable domain, completed using reference TRBV19 and TRBJ1-3, is DGGITQSPKYLFRKEGQNVTLSCEQNLNHDAMYWYRQDPGQGLRLIYYSQIVNDFQKGDIAEGYSVSREKKESFPLTVTSAQKNPTAFYLCASNSGVSGNTIYFGEGSWLTVV.